This T cell receptor (beta chain) was sequenced during a study of blood T cell repertoires in COVID-19. In the study overall: Acute and convalescent COVID-19 specimens originated in the United States, Italy and Spain. In each case, the material was cDNA or gDNA derived from T cells, B-cell-depleted T cells, or PBMCs.

Per the study methods: Reference gene primer amplification in the assay estimated nucleated cell counts. Profiled with immunoSEQ multiplex PCR; TCRdb holds only in-frame clones, not every one. V and J calls and clone size are as listed in that table; D and trimming were resolved from the DNA. The table records 70,000 or so clones, 75% to 90% of them present only once. Enrolment of Seattle patients took place during active infection, and they were followed longitudinally. This receptor was identified in a man aged 50 to 59 with COVID-19, enrolled during active disease. The sequencing sample was made of peripheral blood.

The CDR3 sequence: CASSYWTGRGTEAFF. The CDR3 nucleotides are TGTGCCAGCAGCTATTGGACAGGCCGAGGGACTGAAGCTTTCTTT. The J gene is TRBJ1-1, the V gene TRBV7-2; 7 nucleotides match TRBD1. CDR1 and CDR2 (germline): SGHTA, FQGNSA. The CDR3 is made up of 15 amino acids. The V and J ends lost 4 bases and 5 bases, in that order; junction bases with no gene match: 10. Combining the CDR3 with reference TRBV7-2 and TRBJ1-1 gives the whole variable domain GAGVSQSPSNKVTEKGKDVELRCDPISGHTALYWYRQSLGQGLEFLIYFQGNSAPDKSGLPSDRFSAERTGGSVSTLTIQRTQQEDSAVYLCASSYWTGRGTEAFFGQGTRLTVV.